The 29 T cell receptor beta chains below were found in one sample sequenced in a study of early T cells in non-severe SARS-CoV-2 infection. Each CDR3 protein gets one entry after TCRdb re-called the 5' RACE reads with MiXCR. The table shows some 71,000 distinct CDR3 sequences, with 12% occurring only once. The sample comprised whole blood. These receptors were collected from an adult who was a healthcare worker with PCR-confirmed SARS-CoV-2 infection or an uninfected control (not recorded which).

This clonotype turned up a few times. This chain links TRBV7-2 with TRBJ2-5; D gene unclear. Germline-derived CDR1 and CDR2 are SGHTA and FQGNSA. V was pared by 5 bases and J by 7 bases, with 14 bases between. CDR3 length: 13 residues. The CDR3 spells CASSLVAPGTQYF. The DNA for the CDR3 is TGTGCCAGCAGCCTCGTTGCTCCTGGGACCCAGTACTTC.

This clonotype was counted a few times. The CDR3 DNA reads as TGTGCCAGCAGCCGCACAGGGGACACCGGGGAGCTGTTTTTT. It codes for CASSRTGDTGELFF. The rearrangement joins TRBV7-8 to TRBJ2-2; 7 bases line up with TRBD1. The CDR3 is 14 amino acids. V lost 5 bases to trimming and J lost 3 bases; unmatched junction nucleotides: 3. Germline loops: CDR1 SGHVS, CDR2 FQNEAQ.

This clonotype was picked up a small number of times. Sequence at one end of the junction differs from germline and may be a read error. The chain is built from TRBV12-3 or TRBV12-4 and TRBJ2-7; 7 nucleotides agree with TRBD2. This CDR3 has 13 amino acids. The CDR3, as DNA: TGTGCCAGCAGTTTAGTCAGGGACTACAAGCAGTACTTC. This translates into CASSLVRDYKQYF.

This clonotype turned up a few times. The chain combines TRBV29-1 with TRBJ1-1, with TRBD1 as a possible D gene (5 bases). V was clipped by 2 bases and J by 4 bases, with 8 bases between them. The CDR3 extends over 12 amino acids. From germline, CDR1 is SQVTM and CDR2 ANQGSEA. The CDR3 is CSVETRATEAFF. CDR3 nucleotide sequence: TGCAGCGTTGAAACCAGGGCCACTGAAGCTTTCTTT.

This clonotype was detected many times. The rearrangement uses TRBV20-1 and TRBJ2-7; 7 nucleotides line up with TRBD1. V dropped 6 bases and J dropped 2; count of bases not matched to a gene: 10. From germline, CDR1 is DFQATT and CDR2 SNEGSKA (reference sequence). This CDR3 has 14 residues. The CDR3 DNA reads as TGCAGTGCGTGGGTGACAGGGCGTACCTACGAGCAGTACTTC. It specifies CSAWVTGRTYEQYF.

This clonotype has a count of ten or more. The rearrangement links TRBV4-1 to TRBJ1-1; 8 bases line up with TRBD1. CDR3 length: 15 amino acids. Germline loops: CDR1 MGHRA, CDR2 YSYEKL. The J segment lost 1 base and the V segment lost 4 bases, leaving 5 bases of the junction unmatched. The DNA for the CDR3 is TGCGCCAGCAGCCCCCGAGGGACAGGGAACACTGAAGCTTTCTTT. Amino acid sequence: CASSPRGTGNTEAFF.

This clonotype has only a few counts. This chain connects TRBV2 to TRBJ2-5; no reliable D call. This CDR3 is 11 amino acids long. Germline V gene sequence: CDR1 SNHLY, CDR2 FYNNEI. V shed 7 bases and J shed 5 bases, with 8 bases lying between them. CDR3 loop: CASKNYETQYF. The CDR3 nucleotides are TGTGCCAGCAAGAACTACGAGACCCAGTACTTC.

The V call is TRBV28, the J call TRBJ1-1, with D possibly matching TRBD1 (6 bases). V was pared by 2 bases and J by 1 base, with 8 bases between. This CDR3 is built from 14 residues. Germline CDR1 and CDR2: MDHEN and SYDVKM. CDR3 protein: CASSLMGQNTEAFF. In nucleotides, the CDR3 is TGTGCCAGCAGTTTAATGGGACAGAACACTGAAGCTTTCTTT. Variable domain in full (rest from reference TRBV28 and TRBJ1-1): DVKVTQSSRYLVKRTGEKVFLECVQDMDHENMFWYRQDPGLGLRLIYFSYDVKMKEKGDIPEGYSVSREKKERFSLILESASTNQTSMYLCASSLMGQNTEAFFGQGTRLTVV.

V and J are TRBV20-1 and TRBJ1-1, with D possibly being TRBD1 (5 bases). CDR3 length equals 11 residues. Per the germline V gene, CDR1 is DFQATT and CDR2 is SNEGSKA (reference sequence). Trimming took 3 bases from V and 8 from J, leaving 10 bases between them. CDR3 sequence (DNA): TGCAGTGCTAGTGGGGCGGGCGAAGCTTTCTTT. Translation: CSASGAGEAFF.

CDR3 nucleotide sequence: TGTGCCAGCAGCTTCCGGACAGGGGGAGAGACCCAGTACTTC. This sequence encodes CASSFRTGGETQYF. This chain joins TRBV7-9 and TRBJ2-5, with 10 bases that match TRBD1. Looked up from germline, CDR1 is SEHNR and CDR2 is FQNEAQ (reference sequence). The CDR3 consists of 14 residues. Unmatched junction bases numbered 2, after V lost 3 bases and J lost 4 bases.

This clonotype was observed at least ten times. This chain connects TRBV7-8 to TRBJ2-2; no definite D call. CDR1 SGHVS and CDR2 FQNEAQ come from the germline V gene. The CDR3 is 14 amino acids. Trimming removed 1 base at V and 12 bases at J, with 15 bases between. The CDR3 here is CASSLELGIVKLFF. In DNA form, the CDR3 reads TGTGCCAGCAGCTTAGAACTCGGCATCGTCAAGCTGTTTTTT.

This rearrangement joins TRBV4-3 to TRBJ2-6; D gene unclear. Germline values: CDR1 LGHNA, CDR2 YSLEER. V was clipped by 5 bases and J by 3 bases, with 11 bases between them. The CDR3 runs to 15 residues. The CDR3 is CASSTGDFGANVLTF. The DNA for the CDR3 is TGCGCCAGCAGCACGGGCGACTTTGGGGCCAACGTCCTGACTTTC.

This clonotype was counted ten times or more. The rearrangement uses TRBV7-8 and TRBJ2-2, with D hard to call. The CDR3 extends over 14 amino acids. The germline CDR1 and CDR2 sequences are SGHVS and FQNEAQ. V lost 0 bases and J 1 base, leaving 3 bases between the germline ends. Here the CDR3 DNA reads TGTGCCAGCAGCTTAGCCGGGAACACCGGGGAGCTGTTTTTT. It translates to CASSLAGNTGELFF.

The V and J genes are TRBV5-6 and TRBJ2-1; TRBD1 aligns across 9 bases. J lost 4 bases, V lost 2 bases, and 7 bases had no gene match. CDR1 is SGHDT and CDR2 is YYEEEE in the germline V gene. The CDR3 is made up of 16 amino acids. This CDR3 is CASSLYRGLSYNEQFF. CDR3 bases: TGTGCCAGCAGCTTATACAGGGGGCTTTCTTACAATGAGCAGTTCTTC.

This clonotype came up a few times. The J gene is TRBJ2-3, the V gene TRBV7-8; D possibly uses TRBD1 or TRBD2 (5 bases each). Per the germline V gene, CDR1 is SGHVS and CDR2 is FQNEAQ. With 5 bases removed from V and 7 bases from J, the gap between germline ends came to 13 bases. This CDR3 is 13 amino acids long. As DNA, the CDR3 is TGTGCCAGCAGCGTTTGGGGGACGAATACGCAGTATTTT. Translated, it gives CASSVWGTNTQYF.

This clonotype came up once. V is TRBV3-1 and J is TRBJ2-4; D possibly corresponds to TRBD1 (5 bases). V was shortened by 1 base and J by 5 bases, with 6 bases between the two germline ends. Germline-derived CDR1 and CDR2 are LGHDT and YNNKEL (reference sequence). The CDR3 has 13 amino acids. CDR3 loop: CASSQGRENIQYF. The CDR3 DNA is TGTGCCAGCAGCCAAGGCAGGGAAAACATTCAGTACTTC. Filled out from reference TRBV3-1 and TRBJ2-4, the complete variable domain reads DTAVSQTPKYLVTQMGNDKSIKCEQNLGHDTMYWYKQDSKKFLKIMFSYNNKELIINETVPNRFSPKSPDKAHLNLHINSLELGDSAVYFCASSQGRENIQYFGAGTRLSVL.

This clonotype was recorded at least ten times. This rearrangement joins TRBV6-5 to TRBJ2-3, with D perhaps TRBD2 (5 bases). This CDR3 contains 16 residues. Germline loops: CDR1 MNHEY, CDR2 SVGAGI. The V and J ends lost 2 bases and 5 bases respectively, with 17 bases between them. Here the CDR3 DNA reads TGTGCCAGCAGTTACGAGGGTGTTAGGGCGGAAGATACGCAGTATTTT. Translated: CASSYEGVRAEDTQYF.

In its sample, this clonotype was seen a few times. One junction end disagrees with the germline gene, perhaps due to a read error. This sequence joins TRBV2 and TRBJ1-2; D is uncertain. In germline, CDR1 is SNHLY, CDR2 FYNNEI. CDR3 size: 10 residues. CDR3 loop: CCLRDYGYTF. CDR3 nucleotide sequence: TGCTGTCTCCGTGACTATGGCTACACCTTC. Filled out from reference TRBV2 and TRBJ1-2, the complete variable domain reads EPEVTQTPSHQVTQMGQEVILRCVPISNHLYFYWYRQILGQKVEFLVSFYNNEISEKSEIFDDQFSVERPDGSNFTLKIRSTKLEDSAMYFCCLRDYGYTFGSGTRLTVV.

This clonotype was observed at least ten times. The chain is built from TRBV9 and TRBJ1-1; tentatively, D is TRBD1 (5 bases). The CDR3 is 15 amino acids. Germline V CDR1 and CDR2: SGDLS, YYNGEE. V lost 4 bases, J lost 10 bases, and 23 bases lay in between. The CDR3 DNA reads as TGTGCCAGCAGCTTCAAAGCGGGTTCCCCCCAGGGAGCTTTCTTT. Translation gives CASSFKAGSPQGAFF.

The chain uses TRBV5-1 and TRBJ2-3; D may be TRBD2 (5 bases). Trimming took off 3 bases at V and 0 bases at J, with 8 bases between the two ends. CDR3 length equals 14 residues. Germline V lookup: CDR1 SGHRS, CDR2 YFSETQ. In DNA form, the CDR3 reads TGCGCCAGCAGCTGGCGGACTAGCACAGATACGCAGTATTTT. Translated, it gives CASSWRTSTDTQYF.

This sequence joins TRBV12-3 or TRBV12-4 and TRBJ2-1, with TRBD2 identical over 8 bases. V lost 2 bases to trimming and J lost 0 bases; unmatched junction nucleotides: 3. The CDR3 sequence is 16 residues long. Written as DNA, the CDR3 is TGTGCCAGCAGTTTAAGCGGGGGTTCCTCCTACAATGAGCAGTTCTTC. Translating gives CASSLSGGSSYNEQFF.

This clonotype was detected ten times or more. The chain recombines TRBV4-1 with TRBJ1-3; D is undetermined. In germline, CDR1 is MGHRA, CDR2 YSYEKL. The CDR3 is made up of 17 amino acids. V was pared by 0 bases and J by 4 bases, with 16 bases between. CDR3 in DNA: TGCGCCAGCAGCCAAGAAAAAAAGAGGTCAGGCGGAAACACCATATATTTT. Encoded protein: CASSQEKKRSGGNTIYF.

This clonotype has a handful of counts. The rearrangement joins TRBV3-1 to TRBJ1-1; D is perhaps TRBD1 (6 bases). The CDR3 has 14 amino acids. The V end lost 4 bases, the J end lost 1 base, and 10 bases lay between the germline ends. CDR1 LGHDT and CDR2 YNNKEL come from the germline V gene (reference sequence). CDR3 in amino acids: CASSLPGQNTEAFF. As DNA, the CDR3 is TGTGCCAGCAGCCTACCGGGACAGAACACTGAAGCTTTCTTT.

V usage is TRBV18 and J usage is TRBJ1-5; D not certain. Germline V gene data show CDR1 as KGHSH and CDR2 as LQKENI. V lost 2 bases and J lost 7, with 9 bases in between. CDR3 length equals 13 residues. The CDR3 DNA follows: TGTGCCAGCTCACCAACAGTGGAGCAGCCCCAGCATTTT. Residues: CASSPTVEQPQHF.

J is TRBJ2-7 and V is TRBV6-6; D is undetermined. The CDR3 consists of 11 residues. Trimming took off 2 bases at V and 7 bases at J, with 6 bases between the two ends. The germline V gene encodes CDR1 MNHNY and CDR2 SVGAGI (reference sequence). CDR3 sequence reads: CASSYGREQYF. The DNA of the CDR3 is TGTGCCAGCAGTTACGGTAGGGAGCAGTACTTC.

This clonotype turned up a few times. The chain links TRBV2 to TRBJ2-3; either TRBD1 or TRBD2 may fit D (5 bases each). The germline V gene encodes CDR1 SNHLY and CDR2 FYNNEI. V was pared by 9 bases and J by 1 base, with 17 bases between. The CDR3 totals 15 residues. The CDR3 coding sequence is TGTGCCAGGGGGCTGGGCGGGCGAGGCACAGATACGCAGTATTTT. It yields the protein CARGLGGRGTDTQYF.

This clonotype was found many times. J is TRBJ1-6 and V is TRBV10-1; D uncertain. V gave up 3 bases and J gave up 10 bases, with 13 bases separating them. Germline V gives CDR1 WNHNN, CDR2 SYGVQD (reference sequence). This CDR3 is built from 14 residues. CDR3 in amino acids: CASSETYGESPLHF. Written as DNA, the CDR3 is TGCGCCAGCAGTGAAACGTACGGGGAATCACCCCTCCACTTT.

The rearrangement links TRBV7-2 to TRBJ2-5, with 8 bases fitting TRBD2. V lost 4 bases and J lost 7; bases outside the gene matches: 20. CDR1 and CDR2 from the germline V gene are SGHTA and FQGNSA. This CDR3 comprises 18 residues. The CDR3 DNA reads TGTGCCAGCAGCTCAGACTGGGTTCTAGCGGGCGTGCCAGGGACCCAGTACTTC. This translates into CASSSDWVLAGVPGTQYF.

The chain uses TRBV5-5 and TRBJ2-3; 8 nucleotides agree with TRBD1. Germline V gene lookup returns CDR1 SGHKS and CDR2 YYEKEE (reference sequence). V shed 1 base and J 3 bases; nucleotides not matched to a gene: 7. The CDR3 has 16 amino acids. CDR3 region: CASSLSGQGFTDTQYF. The CDR3, as DNA: TGTGCCAGCAGCTTGAGCGGACAGGGTTTTACAGATACGCAGTATTTT.